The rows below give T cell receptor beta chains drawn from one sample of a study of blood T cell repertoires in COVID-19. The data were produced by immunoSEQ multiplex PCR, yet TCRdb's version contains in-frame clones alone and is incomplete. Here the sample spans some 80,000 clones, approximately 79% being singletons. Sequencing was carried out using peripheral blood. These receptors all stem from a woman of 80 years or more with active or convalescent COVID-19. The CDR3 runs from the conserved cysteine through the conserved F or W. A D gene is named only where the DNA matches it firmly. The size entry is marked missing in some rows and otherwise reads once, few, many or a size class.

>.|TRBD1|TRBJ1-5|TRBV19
TGTGCCAGTAGTACAGGACAGGGAAGACAGCCCCAGCATTTT
CASSTGQGRQPQHF
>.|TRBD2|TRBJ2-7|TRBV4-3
TGCGCCAGCAGCCCTATGGGGGGGTTCGGGTACGAGCAGTACTTC
CASSPMGGFGYEQYF
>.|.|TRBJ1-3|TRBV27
TGTGCCAGCAGCAACGACAGTTTCGGAAACACCATATATTTT
CASSNDSFGNTIYF
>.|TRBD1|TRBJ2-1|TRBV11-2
TGTGCCAGCAGATCTCCGGGACAGGGCCCAAATGAGCAGTTCTTC
CASRSPGQGPNEQFF
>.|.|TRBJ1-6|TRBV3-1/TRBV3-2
TGTGCCAGCAGCCTGAGGAACACCCTCCACTTT
CASSLRNTLHF
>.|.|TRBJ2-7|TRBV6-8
TGTGCCAGCAACACTAGAGGGGTTCTAGGGGGATGGAGCTCCTACGAGCAGTACTTC
CASNTRGVLGGWSSYEQYF
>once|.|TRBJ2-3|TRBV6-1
TGTGCCAGCATCCGCGGGGGCACAGATACGCAGTATTTT
CASIRGGTDTQYF
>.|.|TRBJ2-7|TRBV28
TGTGCCAGCAGTTCCCTGAATGAGGGCACGGAGCAGTACTTC
CASSSLNEGTEQYF
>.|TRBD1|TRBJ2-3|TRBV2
TGTGCCAGCAGGAGGACAGGGGGCACAGATACGCAGTATTTT
CASRRTGGTDTQYF
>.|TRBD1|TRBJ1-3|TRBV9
TGTGCCAGCAGCGTAACAACAGGGGGCTCTGGAAACACCATATATTTT
CASSVTTGGSGNTIYF
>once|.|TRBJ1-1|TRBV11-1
TGTGCCAGCAGCTTCCGGGGGAACACTGAAGCTTTCTTT
CASSFRGNTEAFF
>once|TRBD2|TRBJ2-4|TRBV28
TGTGCCAGCAGCCCTCTAGCGGGAGCCTGGCCCGAACCTAAAGCCAAAAACATTCAGTACTTC
CASSPLAGAWPEPKAKNIQYF